The next 13 T cell receptor beta chains were all read from a single sample in a study of blood T cell repertoires in COVID-19. Measured with immunoSEQ multiplex PCR; TCRdb has only the in-frame clones, and not every one. The sample lists about 120,000 clones; around three quarters were seen once. The sample taken for sequencing was peripheral blood. Receptors were obtained from a man aged 55 to 70 with active or convalescent COVID-19.

CDR3 DNA: TGTGCCAGCAGCTTTGGACTTAACAATGAGCAGTTCTTC. Protein: CASSFGLNNEQFF. V and J are TRBV5-6 and TRBJ2-1; D perhaps matches TRBD2 (5 bases). Germline CDR1 SGHDT, CDR2 YYEEEE. The V end lost 2 bases, the J end lost 5 bases, and 8 bases lay between the germline ends. The CDR3 has 13 residues. The variable domain in full, with the rest retrieved from reference TRBV5-6 and TRBJ2-1, is DAGVTQSPTHLIKTRGQQVTLRCSPKSGHDTVSWYQQALGQGPQFIFQYYEEEERQRGNFPDRFSGHQFPNYSSELNVNALLLGDSALYLCASSFGLNNEQFFGPGTRLTVL.

The rearrangement uses TRBV4-3 and TRBJ2-3, with D perhaps TRBD1 (6 bases). V was shortened by 1 base and J by 8 bases, with 16 bases between the two germline ends. The CDR3 length is 15 residues. CDR1 and CDR2 (germline): LGHNA, YSLEER. The CDR3, as DNA: TGCGCCAGCAGCCAAGGGAGAAGGGGGAGAGGTACGCAGTATTTT. Protein sequence: CASSQGRRGRGTQYF.

The chain couples TRBV27 to TRBJ1-1, with a possible D match to TRBD1 (5 bases). CDR1 and CDR2 (germline): MNHEY, SMNVEV (reference sequence). The length of the CDR3 is 15 residues. The V end lost 1 base, the J end lost 1 base, and 10 bases lay between the germline ends. The chain's CDR3 is CASSLWEGRNTEAFF. CDR3 bases: TGTGCCAGCAGTTTATGGGAGGGACGGAACACTGAAGCTTTCTTT.

The CDR3 DNA reads TGTGCCAGCAGCTCAGGAGGGAGTAACACTGAAGCTTTCTTT. The encoded protein is CASSSGGSNTEAFF. The chain is built from TRBV11-2 and TRBJ1-1, with D unresolved. The germline gives CDR1 SGHAT, CDR2 FQNNGV. V was clipped by 4 bases and J by 2 bases, with 11 bases between them. CDR3 size: 14 residues.

The chain has TRBV7-9 and TRBJ2-1, with 9 bases that match TRBD2. Germline V lookup: CDR1 SEHNR, CDR2 FQNEAQ (reference sequence). Trimming took 5 bases from V and 9 from J; bases not matched to a gene: 11. This CDR3 region has 15 residues. The CDR3 here is CASSRDLAGEGEQFF. The CDR3 DNA reads TGTGCCAGCAGCCGTGACTTAGCGGGAGAAGGTGAGCAGTTCTTC.

This rearrangement joins TRBV7-3 to TRBJ2-3; D unresolved. Trimming cost V 3 bases and J 0 bases, with 7 bases left between them. This CDR3 is 14 amino acids long. CDR1 and CDR2 (germline): SGHTA, FQGTGA. The CDR3 DNA reads as TGTGCCAGCAGCTTTCGTAGTAGCACAGATACGCAGTATTTT. Translating gives CASSFRSSTDTQYF.

The CDR3 sequence: CASSLTSGRGNEQFF. The CDR3 DNA reads as TGTGCCAGCAGCTTGACTAGCGGGCGGGGTAATGAGCAGTTCTTC. The V gene is TRBV7-8, the J gene TRBJ2-1, with TRBD2 matching 10 bases. Germline CDR1 is SGHVS and CDR2 is FQNEAQ. Trimming cost V 3 bases and J 7 bases; bases outside gene matches: 6. The CDR3 length is 15 residues.

The chain joins TRBV6-5 to TRBJ2-4; 9 positions match TRBD2. CDR1 and CDR2 (germline): MNHEY, SVGAGI. J gave up 4 bases and V 6 bases, and 4 bases lay outside the gene matches. This CDR3 has 14 amino acids. CDR3 nucleotide sequence: TGTGCCAGCAGGATGACTAGCGGTAAAAACATTCAGTACTTC. Translated: CASRMTSGKNIQYF.

This clone is medium-sized (0.01 to 0.1%) by share. The gene calls are TRBV5-4 and TRBJ1-6; D gene unclear. Germline V lookup: CDR1 SGHNT, CDR2 YYREEE (reference sequence). Deletions cut 4 bases from V and 7 bases from J, with 9 bases between. The CDR3 runs to 13 residues. DNA for the CDR3: TGTGCCAGCAGCACTGCAGCGAATTCACCCCTCCACTTT. Its protein is CASSTAANSPLHF.

The rearrangement joins TRBV19 to TRBJ2-2; 7 bases match TRBD1. The V gene's germline CDR1 is LNHDA and CDR2 SQIVND (reference sequence). The CDR3 totals 17 residues. J lost 4 bases, V lost 3 bases, and 11 bases had no gene match. The CDR3 coding sequence is TGTGCCAGTAGTATGATCCCTAGAGCAGGGGGCACCGGGGAGCTGTTTTTT. Its protein product is CASSMIPRAGGTGELFF.

This clone was seen a few times. V gene TRBV6-6 combines with J gene TRBJ1-6; 9 nucleotides align to TRBD1. The CDR3 is 14 amino acids. The J segment lost 10 bases and the V segment lost 6 bases, leaving 7 bases of the junction unmatched. Germline V gene lookup returns CDR1 MNHNY and CDR2 SVGAGI (reference sequence). The CDR3 DNA follows: TGTGCCAGCAGGGGGGACAGGGAAGGATCACCCCTCCACTTT. Its protein product is CASRGDREGSPLHF.

The count of this clone is one. This CDR3 is CASSLTGGNYGYTF. CDR3 sequence (DNA): TGCGCCAGCAGCTTGACAGGGGGGAACTATGGCTACACCTTC. This chain connects TRBV5-1 to TRBJ1-2, with TRBD1 matching 8 bases. Per germline, CDR1 SGHRS and CDR2 YFSETQ. Losses at the gene ends were 1 base for V and 2 bases for J; bases not matched to a gene: 1. The CDR3 covers 14 residues. Supplemented by reference TRBV5-1 and TRBJ1-2, the full variable domain reads KAGVTQTPRYLIKTRGQQVTLSCSPISGHRSVSWYQQTPGQGLQFLFEYFSETQRNKGNFPGRFSGRQFSNSRSEMNVSTLELGDSALYLCASSLTGGNYGYTFGSGTRLTVV.

This chain connects TRBV7-9 to TRBJ2-7; 8 bases are shared with TRBD1. The CDR3 covers 14 residues. The J segment lost 2 bases and the V segment lost 4 bases, leaving 4 bases of the junction unmatched. Germline assignment: CDR1 SEHNR and CDR2 FQNEAQ (reference sequence). The CDR3 sequence is CASSSPDRAYEQYF. CDR3 nucleotide sequence: TGTGCCAGCAGCTCTCCGGACAGGGCCTACGAGCAGTACTTC.